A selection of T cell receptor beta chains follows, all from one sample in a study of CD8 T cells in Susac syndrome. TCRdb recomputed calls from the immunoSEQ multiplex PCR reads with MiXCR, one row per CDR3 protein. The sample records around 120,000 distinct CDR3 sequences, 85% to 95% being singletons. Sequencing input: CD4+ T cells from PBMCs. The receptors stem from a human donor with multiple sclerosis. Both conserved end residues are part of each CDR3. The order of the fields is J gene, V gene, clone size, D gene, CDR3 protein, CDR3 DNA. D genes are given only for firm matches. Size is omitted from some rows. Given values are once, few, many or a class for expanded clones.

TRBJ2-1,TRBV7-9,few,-,CASSPTGNEQFF,TGTGCCAGCAGCCCAACAGGAAATGAGCAGTTCTTC
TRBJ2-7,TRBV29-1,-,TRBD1,CSGGTEYEQYF,TGCAGCGGGGGGACAGAGTACGAGCAGTACTTC
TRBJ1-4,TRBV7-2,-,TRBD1,CASSPVVGQEEKLFF,TGTGCCAGCAGCCCAGTCGTAGGACAGGAGGAAAAACTGTTTTTT
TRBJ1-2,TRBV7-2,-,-,CASSQNTANYGYTF,TGTGCCAGCAGCCAGAACACAGCCAACTATGGCTACACCTTC
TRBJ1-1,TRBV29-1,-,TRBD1,CSVAGTGGTLAEAFF,TGCAGCGTTGCGGGGACAGGGGGGACCTTGGCTGAAGCTTTCTTT
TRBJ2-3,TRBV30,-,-,CAWSSYLRDTETTDTQYF,TGTGCCTGGAGTTCCTATCTCCGGGACACCGAGACCACAGATACGCAGTATTTT
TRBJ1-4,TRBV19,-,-,CASSNYYEKLFF,TGTGCCAGTAGTAACTATTATGAAAAACTGTTTTTT
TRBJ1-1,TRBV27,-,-,CASPVGRMTEAFF,TGTGCCAGCCCTGTGGGGCGGATGACTGAAGCTTTCTTT
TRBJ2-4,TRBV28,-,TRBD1,CASTFAGGRGKNIQYF,TGTGCCAGCACCTTCGCAGGGGGTAGAGGCAAAAACATTCAGTACTTC
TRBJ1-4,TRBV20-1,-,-,CSARVNRVLPTNEKLFF,TGCAGTGCTAGAGTTAATCGCGTCCTTCCAACTAATGAAAAACTGTTTTTT